This T cell receptor (beta chain) was sequenced for a study of blood T cell repertoires in COVID-19. Under the authors' procedure: Nucleated cell number was recorded as an estimate derived from reference gene primer amplification. Generated by immunoSEQ multiplex PCR, the TCRdb table keeps only in-frame clones and is missing some. V, J and clone size derive from that table, while D and trimming were established from the DNA sequence. The sample has about 280,000 clones, 70% to 90% seen once. Participants were aged about 18 to 100 years from about 25 US areas. Two negative PCRs, clearance, or symptom resolution characterized the recovered Cohort 3 donors. V lost 8 bases and J lost 4; bases outside the gene matches: 8. The CDR3 length is 15 residues. Looked up from germline, CDR1 is MRHNA and CDR2 is SNTAGT.

Material for sequencing was PBMCs or T cells enriched from blood (not recorded which). The rearrangement uses TRBV6-4 and TRBJ1-5, with TRBD1 matching 10 bases. The clonotype comes from a woman between 40 and 55 years old who had recovered from COVID-19. Written as DNA, the CDR3 is TGTGCCAGCGCCCGGGACAGGGGACCGAATCAGCCCCAGCATTTT. Translated, it gives CASARDRGPNQPQHF.